This record looks at one T cell receptor beta chain sequence and its context. Its cognate antigen is unknown. The data stem from a study of post-analysis software for immune sequencing data. Study-level points and caveats: TRBV5-6, TRBV5-1 and TRBV20-1 belonged to a set of a handful of TRBV segments that were more frequent in patients than controls.

Unique molecular identifiers were carried by the TCR beta cDNA libraries. TCRdb reprocessed the PCR reads with MiXCR, giving one entry per CDR3 protein. Among approximately 570,000 distinct CDR3 sequences listed, 44% were seen once. The CDR3 totals 16 residues. The V and J ends lost 0 bases and 1 base respectively, with 10 bases between them. Germline V gene sequence: CDR1 MNHEY, CDR2 SVGAGI. The receptor was derived from a girl between 10 and 17 years old with multiple sclerosis. Sequenced sample: blood. This chain links TRBV6-5 with TRBJ2-4; D is unclear. CDR3 residues: CASSYSASLAKNIQYF. CDR3 DNA: TGTGCCAGCAGTTACTCAGCCAGCCTCGCCAAAAACATTCAGTACTTC.